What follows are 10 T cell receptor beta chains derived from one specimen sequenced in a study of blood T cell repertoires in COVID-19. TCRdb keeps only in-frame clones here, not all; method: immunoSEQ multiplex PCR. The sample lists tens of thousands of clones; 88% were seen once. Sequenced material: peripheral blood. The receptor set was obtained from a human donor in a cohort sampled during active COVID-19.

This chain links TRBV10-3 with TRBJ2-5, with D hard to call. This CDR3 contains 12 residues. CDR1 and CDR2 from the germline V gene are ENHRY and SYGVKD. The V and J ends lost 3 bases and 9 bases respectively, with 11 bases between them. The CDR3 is CAISELATSQYF. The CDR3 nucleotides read TGTGCCATCAGTGAATTGGCGACTTCCCAGTACTTC.

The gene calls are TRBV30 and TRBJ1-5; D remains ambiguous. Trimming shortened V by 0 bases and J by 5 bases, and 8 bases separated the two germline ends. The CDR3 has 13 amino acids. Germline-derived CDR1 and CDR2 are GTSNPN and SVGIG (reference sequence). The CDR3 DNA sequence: TGTGCCTGGAGTGTAAGGAGGGATCAGCCCCAGCATTTT. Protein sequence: CAWSVRRDQPQHF. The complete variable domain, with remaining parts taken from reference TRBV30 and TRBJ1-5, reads SQTIHQWPATLVQPVGSPLSLECTVEGTSNPNLYWYRQAAGRGLQLLFYSVGIGQISSEVPQNLSASRPQDRQFILSSKKLLLSDSGFYLCAWSVRRDQPQHFGDGTRLSIL.

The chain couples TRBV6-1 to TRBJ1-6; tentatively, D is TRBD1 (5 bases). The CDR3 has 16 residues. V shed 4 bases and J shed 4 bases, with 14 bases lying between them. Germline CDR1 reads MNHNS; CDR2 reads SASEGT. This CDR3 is CASSADRGGYNSPLHF. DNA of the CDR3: TGTGCCAGCAGTGCCGACCGGGGGGGTTATAATTCACCCCTCCACTTT.

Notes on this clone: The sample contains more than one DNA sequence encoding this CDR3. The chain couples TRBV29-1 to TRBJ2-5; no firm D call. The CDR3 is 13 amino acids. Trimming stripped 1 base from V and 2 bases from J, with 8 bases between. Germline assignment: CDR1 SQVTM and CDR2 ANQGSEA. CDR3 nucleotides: TGCAGCGTTGAAGTTGGAGCACAAGAGACCCAGTACTTC. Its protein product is CSVEVGAQETQYF.

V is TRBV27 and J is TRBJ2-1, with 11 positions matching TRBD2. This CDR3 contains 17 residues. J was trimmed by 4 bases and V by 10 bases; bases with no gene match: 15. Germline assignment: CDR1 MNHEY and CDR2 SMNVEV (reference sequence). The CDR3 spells CANGTSGSRTLYNEQFF. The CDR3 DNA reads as TGTGCCAACGGGACTAGCGGCAGCCGCACCCTTTACAATGAGCAGTTCTTC.

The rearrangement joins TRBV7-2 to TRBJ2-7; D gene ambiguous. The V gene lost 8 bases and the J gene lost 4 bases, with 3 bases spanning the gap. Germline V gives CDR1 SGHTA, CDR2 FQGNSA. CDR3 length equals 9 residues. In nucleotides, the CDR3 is TGTGCCAGCCAATACGAGCAGTACTTC. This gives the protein CASQYEQYF.

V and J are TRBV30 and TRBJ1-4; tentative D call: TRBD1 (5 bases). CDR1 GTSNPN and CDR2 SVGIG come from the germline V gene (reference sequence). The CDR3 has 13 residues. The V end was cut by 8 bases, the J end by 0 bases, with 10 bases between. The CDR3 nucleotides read TGTGCCGCCGACAGTGCAACTAATGAAAAACTGTTTTTT. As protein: CAADSATNEKLFF.

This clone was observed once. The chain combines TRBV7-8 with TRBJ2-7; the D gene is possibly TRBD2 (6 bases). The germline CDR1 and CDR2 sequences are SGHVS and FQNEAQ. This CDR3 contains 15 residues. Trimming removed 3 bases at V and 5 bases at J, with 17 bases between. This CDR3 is CASSFGGREVDEQYF. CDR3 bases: TGTGCCAGCAGCTTTGGGGGAAGGGAGGTGGACGAGCAGTACTTC.

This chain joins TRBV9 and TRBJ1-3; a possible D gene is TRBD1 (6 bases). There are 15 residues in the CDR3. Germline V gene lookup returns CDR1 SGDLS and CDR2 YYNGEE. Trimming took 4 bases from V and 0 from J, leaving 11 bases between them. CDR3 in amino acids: CASSSQGSSGNTIYF. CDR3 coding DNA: TGTGCCAGCAGCTCACAGGGATCCTCTGGAAACACCATATATTTT.

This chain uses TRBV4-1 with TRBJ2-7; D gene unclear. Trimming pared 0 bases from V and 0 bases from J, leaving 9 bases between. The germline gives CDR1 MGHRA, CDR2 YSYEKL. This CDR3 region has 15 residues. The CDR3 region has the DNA TGCGCCAGCAGCCAAGATACTTTCTCCTCCTACGAGCAGTACTTC. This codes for CASSQDTFSSYEQYF.